The clone carrying this T cell receptor beta chain was seen a few times. Every donor gave approximately 10 milliliters of peripheral blood. Every sample had a minimum of 6.5 million PBMCs isolated. The data derive from a study of blood T cells in healthy people across ages. Germline values: CDR1 MNHEY, CDR2 SMNVEV (reference sequence). Between the trimmed V and J ends, which lost 8 bases and 4 bases, there was a span of 9 bases. This CDR3 has 12 amino acids. Next came a second PCR, run for roughly 6 to 11 cycles, which used a sample-barcoded 5' primer along with a J-beta primer mix. Every cDNA was tagged by a template-switch adaptor with 12 random nucleotides. TCRdb reprocessed the 5' RACE reads via MiXCR and lists one record per CDR3 protein. The repertoire holds around 1.5 million distinct CDR3 sequences, with roughly 40% as singletons.

Sequenced material: blood. The V gene is TRBV27, the J gene TRBJ2-4; D not resolved. This TCR was sampled from a woman under 30 in good health. CDR3 nucleotide sequence: TGTGCCAGCGGACCCCCAAAAAACATTCAGTACTTC. Protein product: CASGPPKNIQYF.